Presented here are 6 T cell receptor beta chains from one specimen sequenced in a study of T cells in narcolepsy. Assay used: immunoSEQ multiplex PCR; TCRdb lists only in-frame clones, some missing. The sample lists tens of thousands of clones, about 85% seen once, with 1.5% to 2% in the top ten. The specimen sequenced was CD45RA- memory CD4+ T cells from PBMCs. The receptors derive from a human donor with narcolepsy.

The chain employs TRBV7-9 and TRBJ2-1, with D perhaps TRBD1 (6 bases). This CDR3 spans 14 amino acids. The V gene lost 2 bases and the J gene lost 5 bases, with 10 bases spanning the gap. CDR1 is SEHNR, CDR2 FQNEAQ, per germline (reference sequence). This chain's CDR3 is CASSLTQGNNEQFF. For the CDR3, the DNA is TGTGCCAGCAGCTTAACTCAGGGGAACAATGAGCAGTTCTTC.

The chain joins TRBV7-6 to TRBJ2-5, with TRBD2 identical over 7 bases. The CDR3 runs to 15 residues. Germline V gene sequence: CDR1 SGHVS, CDR2 FNYEAQ. The V gene end was trimmed by 5 bases and the J gene end by 4 bases; junction bases not matched to a gene: 10. The CDR3 coding sequence is TGTGCCAGCAGCCCGATCCGGGACTACCCAGAGACCCAGTACTTC. Its translation: CASSPIRDYPETQYF.

The V call is TRBV28, the J call TRBJ1-2, with D uncertain. The germline gives CDR1 MDHEN, CDR2 SYDVKM. The CDR3 length is 13 residues. V shed 5 bases and J shed 0 bases, with 7 bases lying between them. The CDR3 bases are TGTGCCAGCAGTAAACAAGCTAACTATGGCTACACCTTC. Residues: CASSKQANYGYTF.

The chain has TRBV7-9 and TRBJ1-2; D may be TRBD1 (6 bases). Germline CDR1 is SEHNR and CDR2 is FQNEAQ (reference sequence). V shed 5 bases and J shed 10 bases, with 14 bases lying between them. This CDR3 comprises 12 residues. CDR3 residues: CASSPTGTPYTF. The CDR3 nucleotides are TGTGCCAGCAGCCCTACCGGGACACCCTACACCTTC.

This sequence joins TRBV5-4 and TRBJ1-1, with D perhaps matching TRBD1 (5 bases). This CDR3 has 12 amino acids. Germline-derived CDR1 and CDR2 are SGHNT and YYREEE (reference sequence). The V gene lost 0 bases and the J gene lost 8 bases, with 8 bases spanning the gap. CDR3 loop: CASSLARTEAFF. In DNA form, the CDR3 reads TGTGCCAGCAGCTTGGCCCGGACAGAAGCTTTCTTT.

The chain uses TRBV7-8 and TRBJ2-7, with 12 bases aligning to TRBD1. The CDR3 consists of 16 residues. Germline CDR1 and CDR2: SGHVS and FQNEAQ. V was clipped by 1 base and J by 2 bases; unmatched bases: 3. This CDR3 is CASSLEGQGAAYEQYF. The CDR3 region has the DNA TGTGCCAGCAGCTTAGAGGGACAGGGGGCTGCCTACGAGCAGTACTTC.